This T cell receptor (beta chain) was identified in a study of shared clonotypes between healthy human individuals. General study findings and limits: Rarefaction showed sorted-subset sequencing was incomplete despite large depth.

The repertoire was sequenced with immunoSEQ multiplex PCR; TCRdb's copy has only in-frame clones and lacks some. In the table there are roughly 2 million clones, 85% to 95% of which are singletons. Naive CD45RA+ and memory CD45RA-negative subsets were split from CD4+ cells. The CDR3 is made up of 12 amino acids. Trimming took off 10 bases at V and 9 bases at J, with 18 bases between the two ends. CDR1 MDHEN and CDR2 SYDVKM come from the germline V gene. Worth noting for this clone: Its specificity is unknown.

The receptor was isolated from a man between 18 and 35 years old in good health. The sample consisted of naive CD4+ T cells sorted from blood. Subset here: CD45RA+ positively selected. This chain joins TRBV28 and TRBJ1-2; D gene unclear. The CDR3 bases are TGTGCCACGGCAGACGGTGGGATCCGCTACACCTTC. This translates into CATADGGIRYTF.